Listed here are 13 T cell receptor beta chains from one sample, sequenced in a study of T cells in Graves' hyperthyroidism and ophthalmopathy (dated by TCRdb to the late 2010s). To prepare the library, multiplex PCR was applied. Sequencing used an Illumina HiSeq 2000. The TCR beta CDR3 regions were amplified from the RNA transcripts. A first-round RT-PCR of the TCR CDR3 used the HTBI primer set with the Qiagen OneStep RT-PCR kit. TCRdb handled the public reads itself, with Q25 trimming in fastp and clone calling in MiXCR, and kept productive beta chains. Here each entry gathers all rows of one CDR3 protein and keeps the most common genes and DNA. Recorded for this sample are about 570,000 distinct CDR3 sequences; about 45% of them occurred a single time. The ten biggest clones cover roughly 19% of the sample. Sequenced: peripheral blood or thyroid tissue (not recorded which). The receptors were gathered from an adult woman with Graves' disease, either hyperthyroidism or ophthalmopathy (not recorded which).

The sample holds many counts of this clonotype. This chain joins TRBV6-5 and TRBJ1-1; D ambiguous. This CDR3 spans 15 amino acids. Trimming shortened V by 0 bases and J by 2 bases, and 10 bases separated the two germline ends. Germline V gene sequence: CDR1 MNHEY, CDR2 SVGAGI. CDR3: CASSYSAGANTEAFF. The DNA of the CDR3 is TGTGCCAGCAGTTACTCGGCAGGCGCTAACACTGAAGCTTTCTTT.

The chain is built from TRBV11-2 and TRBJ1-5; D is possibly TRBD1 (6 bases). This CDR3 contains 13 residues. CDR1 is SGHAT and CDR2 is FQNNGV in the germline V gene. V lost 8 bases, J lost 4 bases, and 12 bases lay in between. CDR3 region: CASDRTRNQPQHF. The CDR3 nucleotides are TGTGCCAGCGACAGGACCCGTAATCAGCCCCAGCATTTT.

The chain recombines TRBV29-1 with TRBJ2-7, with D maybe TRBD1 (5 bases). The CDR3 runs 12 residues. V was shortened by 5 bases and J by 7 bases, with 15 bases between the two germline ends. CDR1 is SQVTM and CDR2 is ANQGSEA in the germline V gene. CDR3 nucleotides: TGCAGCGTTTTAGGGCAGGGCTCTGAGCAGTACTTC. Translating it yields CSVLGQGSEQYF.

In this sample, this clonotype turned up a few times. A clone one base away is much larger, so this may be a read error. This sequence joins TRBV5-1 and TRBJ1-2, with TRBD1 matching over 7 bases. The germline V gene encodes CDR1 SGHRS and CDR2 YFSETQ. This CDR3 is 13 amino acids long. CDR3 residues: CASSAGTALGHTF. CDR3 in DNA: TGCGCCAGCAGCGCAGGGACAGCCCTTGGCCACACCTTC. Full variable domain (remainder filled in from reference TRBV5-1 and TRBJ1-2): KAGVTQTPRYLIKTRGQQVTLSCSPISGHRSVSWYQQTPGQGLQFLFEYFSETQRNKGNFPGRFSGRQFSNSRSEMNVSTLELGDSALYLCASSAGTALGHTFGSGTRLTVV.

At least ten counts were recorded for this clonotype. Here the CDR3 reads CASSQGQGFLGYEQYF. The CDR3 DNA reads as TGTGCCAGCAGCCAGGGTCAGGGTTTTTTAGGGTACGAGCAGTACTTC. The V gene is TRBV6-6, the J gene TRBJ2-7; tentatively, D is TRBD1 (5 bases). Germline loops: CDR1 MNHNY, CDR2 SVGAGI (reference sequence). The CDR3 has 16 residues. With 6 bases removed from V and 4 bases from J, the gap between germline ends came to 22 bases.

This clonotype was seen a handful of times. The chain is built from TRBV3-1 and TRBJ2-7; the match to TRBD2 covers 7 bases. This CDR3 has 14 residues. Trimming cost V 4 bases and J 4 bases; bases outside gene matches: 7. CDR1 is LGHDT, CDR2 YNNKEL, per germline (reference sequence). The CDR3 DNA sequence: TGTGCCAGCAGCCCCGAAGCGGGATCGTACGAGCAGTACTTC. It encodes CASSPEAGSYEQYF.

Many counts were recorded for this clonotype. The CDR3 sequence: CASSFHNSPLHF. DNA for the CDR3: TGTGCCAGCAGTTTCCATAATTCACCCCTCCACTTT. V and J are TRBV12-3 or TRBV12-4 and TRBJ1-6; no firm D call. The CDR3 runs to 12 residues. Trimming left V 3 bases short and J 5 bases short, with 2 bases between.

This clonotype showed up just once. Mismatch with germline at one junction end may stem from a read error. The rearrangement uses TRBV5-1 and TRBJ2-5; 7 bases agree with TRBD1. CDR3 length: 13 residues. Germline V CDR1 and CDR2: SGHRS, YFSETQ. In DNA form, the CDR3 reads TGCGCCAGCAGCTTGGCAGGGGGAGAGGCCCAGTACTTC. This sequence encodes CASSLAGGEAQYF.

V is TRBV7-2 and J is TRBJ1-1, with a weak D call TRBD1 (6 bases). V was shortened by 5 bases and J by 6 bases, with 19 bases between the two germline ends. CDR3 length equals 15 residues. Germline V gene data show CDR1 as SGHTA and CDR2 as FQGNSA. Here the CDR3 DNA reads TGTGCCAGCAGCCAAGATTACAGGGCGGTCGCTGAAGCTTTCTTT. It codes for CASSQDYRAVAEAFF.

This clonotype was counted a few times. V is TRBV2 and J is TRBJ1-6; the D gene is possibly TRBD1 (5 bases). Germline V gene data show CDR1 as SNHLY and CDR2 as FYNNEI. The CDR3 has 14 residues. V was trimmed by 3 bases and J by 6 bases, leaving 9 bases between them. In DNA form, the CDR3 reads TGTGCCAGCAGTGACCGGGGGGGTAATTCACCCCTCCACTTT. Translating gives CASSDRGGNSPLHF.

This clonotype was counted only a few times. In nucleotides, the CDR3 is TGTGCCAGCAGAAGGGGACAGGTTTTAGAGCCCCAGCATTTT. This sequence encodes CASRRGQVLEPQHF. The rearrangement uses TRBV28 and TRBJ1-5, with 8 bases fitting TRBD1. V was pared by 6 bases and J by 8 bases, with 9 bases of the junction left unmatched. From germline, CDR1 is MDHEN and CDR2 SYDVKM. The CDR3 has 14 residues.

At least ten counts were recorded for this clonotype. The chain joins TRBV19 to TRBJ1-5, with unresolved D. In germline, CDR1 is LNHDA, CDR2 SQIVND (reference sequence). The CDR3 extends over 16 amino acids. V was trimmed by 3 bases and J by 6 bases, leaving 18 bases between them. CDR3 sequence (DNA): TGTGCCAGTAGTATCCTCATGGGGTGGTCTTTTCAGCCCCAGCATTTT. It encodes CASSILMGWSFQPQHF.

This clonotype was seen ten or more times. The genes are TRBV19 and TRBJ2-2, with 7 nucleotides matching TRBD2. The CDR3 has 12 residues. Unmatched junction bases numbered 11, after V lost 7 bases and J lost 15 bases. Germline CDR1 and CDR2: LNHDA and SQIVND (reference sequence). The CDR3 nucleotides read TGTGCCAGTACTAGCGGAAGCTTACTGATGTTTTTT. Its protein is CASTSGSLLMFF.